The 19 T cell receptor beta chains reported below all come from one sample, sequenced in a study of cytomegalovirus exposure and HLA in healthy donors. In the PCR, 60 Vbeta and 13 Jbeta primers were used. Measured with immunoSEQ multiplex PCR; TCRdb has only the in-frame clones, and not every one. The repertoire includes roughly 140,000 clones, approximately 82% of them detected once, and approximately 9.7% sits in the top ten. The sample was PBMCs. The receptor source for this set is a woman aged 55-70 years in good health and CMV-seropositive.

This clone has a handful of counts. The chain uses TRBV7-9 and TRBJ1-1; D uncertain. Germline CDR1 is SEHNR and CDR2 is FQNEAQ (reference sequence). The ends were cut back, 3 bases at V and 1 base at J, with 6 bases in the middle. CDR3 size: 13 residues. CDR3 loop: CASSLKQNTEAFF. CDR3 nucleotides: TGTGCCAGCAGCTTGAAACAGAACACTGAAGCTTTCTTT.

The CDR3 DNA is TGTGCCAGCAGTACGAGCTCCTACGAGCAGTACTTC. Its protein product is CASSTSSYEQYF. V is TRBV27 and J is TRBJ2-7, with D unclear. Germline-derived CDR1 and CDR2 are MNHEY and SMNVEV (reference sequence). This CDR3 region has 12 residues. V was cut by 5 bases and J by 0 bases, with 5 bases left in between.

The chain links TRBV27 to TRBJ1-5, with 9 bases fitting TRBD1. This CDR3 spans 14 amino acids. From germline, CDR1 is MNHEY and CDR2 SMNVEV (reference sequence). Losses at the gene ends were 5 bases for V and 6 bases for J; bases not matched to a gene: 5. Written as DNA, the CDR3 is TGTGCCAGCAGTGAACAGGGGGCGGGTCAGCCCCAGCATTTT. This translates into CASSEQGAGQPQHF.

The chain joins TRBV27 to TRBJ2-7; 15 positions agree with TRBD2. Trimming took 4 bases from V and 5 from J; bases not matched to a gene: 6. Germline V CDR1 and CDR2: MNHEY, SMNVEV (reference sequence). This CDR3 region has 16 residues. CDR3 nucleotide sequence: TGTGCCAGCAGTTCCGGACTAGCGGGAGGGGAGGACGAGCAGTACTTC. Translation gives CASSSGLAGGEDEQYF.

In this sample, this clone turned up a few times. This chain joins TRBV10-3 and TRBJ2-5; possibly TRBD2 for D (6 bases). CDR3 length equals 14 residues. Germline V gives CDR1 ENHRY, CDR2 SYGVKD. Trimming cost V 8 bases and J 5 bases, with 18 bases left between them. This chain's CDR3 is CAIGGGGLGETQYF. In nucleotides, the CDR3 is TGTGCCATCGGAGGAGGAGGGCTAGGGGAGACCCAGTACTTC.

This clone was counted a few times. The rearrangement joins TRBV4-1 to TRBJ1-5; D not resolved. V lost 4 bases, J lost 7 bases, and 5 bases lay in between. The CDR3 is made up of 11 amino acids. Germline CDR1 is MGHRA and CDR2 is YSYEKL. The CDR3 protein is CASSPTQPQHF. The CDR3 DNA is TGCGCCAGCAGCCCTACCCAGCCCCAGCATTTT.

The chain couples TRBV30 to TRBJ1-5; D might be TRBD1 (5 bases). The CDR3 covers 14 residues. V was cut by 3 bases and J by 2 bases, with 11 bases left in between. The germline V gene has CDR1 GTSNPN and CDR2 SVGIG (reference sequence). CDR3 in amino acids: CAWSFVGGNQPQHF. Written as DNA, the CDR3 is TGTGCCTGGAGCTTCGTAGGGGGCAATCAGCCCCAGCATTTT.

This sequence joins TRBV19 and TRBJ2-5; 8 bases line up with TRBD1. The trim removed 2 bases at V and 0 bases at J, leaving 11 bases unmatched. This CDR3 comprises 18 residues. Germline V gene data show CDR1 as LNHDA and CDR2 as SQIVND (reference sequence). CDR3 DNA sequence: TGTGCCAGTAGTATACGTCGAGACAGGGGCCGTTACCAAGAGACCCAGTACTTC. Translated, it gives CASSIRRDRGRYQETQYF.

The chain carries TRBV7-2 and TRBJ2-1; D is unclear. Germline lookup yields CDR1 SGHTA and CDR2 FQGNSA. CDR3 size: 14 residues. The V end lost 0 bases, the J end lost 8 bases, and 11 bases lay between the germline ends. The CDR3 reads CASSLAFIGHEQFF. The DNA of the CDR3 is TGTGCCAGCAGCTTAGCCTTTATTGGCCATGAGCAGTTCTTC.

This chain joins TRBV5-8 and TRBJ1-1, with D perhaps matching TRBD1 (5 bases). The CDR3 runs 16 residues. V was trimmed by 6 bases and J by 1 base, leaving 19 bases between them. CDR1 is SGHTS and CDR2 is YDEGEE in the germline V gene. The DNA for the CDR3 is TGTGCCAGCACCTATACGGGGGTTCGGGGGAACACTGAAGCTTTCTTT. Amino acids: CASTYTGVRGNTEAFF.

The chain employs TRBV27 and TRBJ2-7; D is perhaps TRBD2 (6 bases). The germline V gene encodes CDR1 MNHEY and CDR2 SMNVEV (reference sequence). V gave up 3 bases and J gave up 7 bases, with 10 bases separating them. CDR3 length equals 12 residues. CDR3 nucleotide sequence: TGTGCCAGCAGTTTTAGAGGGAGGGAGCAGTACTTC. Amino acid sequence: CASSFRGREQYF.

The chain couples TRBV2 to TRBJ1-3, with no clear D. Germline V gene sequence: CDR1 SNHLY, CDR2 FYNNEI. The V end was cut by 5 bases, the J end by 4 bases, with 15 bases between. This CDR3 is 15 amino acids long. CDR3 nucleotides: TGTGCCAGCAGTAACCATGAGGTTCGGGGAAACACCATATATTTT. This sequence encodes CASSNHEVRGNTIYF.

The chain joins TRBV7-6 to TRBJ2-7; 8 bases fit TRBD2. This CDR3 spans 19 amino acids. The germline gives CDR1 SGHVS, CDR2 FNYEAQ. The V segment lost 0 bases and the J segment 2 bases; nucleotides outside the gene matches: 15. CDR3 in amino acids: CASSLASGPLAGHTYEQYF. The CDR3 DNA follows: TGTGCCAGCAGCTTAGCATCGGGCCCTTTAGCGGGGCACACCTACGAGCAGTACTTC.

This clone was found once. V gene TRBV28 combines with J gene TRBJ1-2; D is perhaps TRBD1 (5 bases). The V end lost 8 bases, the J end lost 5 bases, and 15 bases lay between the germline ends. The CDR3 is 13 amino acids. Germline V lookup: CDR1 MDHEN, CDR2 SYDVKM. CDR3 sequence (DNA): TGTGCCAGCGGGAGGGGAGGGGTATATGGCTACACCTTC. Its translation: CASGRGGVYGYTF.

A few counts support this clone. The genes are TRBV7-9 and TRBJ2-7; the match to TRBD2 covers 10 bases. Germline V gene data show CDR1 as SEHNR and CDR2 as FQNEAQ (reference sequence). V was clipped by 3 bases and J by 3 bases; unmatched bases: 5. The CDR3 length is 15 residues. The CDR3: CASSFSGRADYEQYF. CDR3 bases: TGTGCCAGCAGCTTCAGCGGGAGGGCCGACTACGAGCAGTACTTC.

This clone was counted a single time. This chain connects TRBV28 to TRBJ1-2; the match to TRBD1 covers 7 bases. Germline CDR1 MDHEN, CDR2 SYDVKM. This CDR3 spans 13 amino acids. Unmatched junction bases numbered 3, after V lost 7 bases and J lost 1 base. The CDR3 loop is CASNTGDNYGYTF. DNA for the CDR3: TGTGCCAGCAATACAGGGGATAACTATGGCTACACCTTC.

The genes are TRBV4-1 and TRBJ2-2; D is possibly TRBD1 (5 bases). This CDR3 has 15 residues. Germline V CDR1 and CDR2: MGHRA, YSYEKL. The ends were cut back, 0 bases at V and 6 bases at J, with 11 bases in the middle. Here the CDR3 reads CASSQEKGFPGELFF. CDR3 sequence (DNA): TGCGCCAGCAGCCAAGAAAAGGGGTTCCCCGGGGAGCTGTTTTTT.

CDR3 bases: TGTGCCAGCAGCTTAGACCATGGGACACCCAGAGGGTCCTACAATGAGCAGTTCTTC. Translation gives CASSLDHGTPRGSYNEQFF. The chain has TRBV11-3 and TRBJ2-1; maybe TRBD1 (6 bases). Germline V lookup: CDR1 SGHNT, CDR2 YENEEA. CDR3 length: 19 amino acids. V lost 0 bases and J 1 base, leaving 19 bases between the germline ends.

This chain joins TRBV19 and TRBJ1-2; D is perhaps TRBD1 (5 bases). The V gene's germline CDR1 is LNHDA and CDR2 SQIVND (reference sequence). V was cut by 3 bases and J by 0 bases, with 17 bases left in between. The length of the CDR3 is 17 residues. This chain's CDR3 is CASSIVNRGAANYGYTF. The CDR3 region has the DNA TGTGCCAGTAGTATCGTTAATCGTGGGGCAGCTAACTATGGCTACACCTTC.